This T cell receptor (beta chain) was profiled in a study of OX40 agonist ivuxolimab in advanced cancers. In the study overall: Dose-escalation patients' cancers were hepatocellular carcinoma, melanoma, renal cell or head and neck cancer. A mean age of around 60 years, range about 20 to 85, was recorded, and 82.7% were male. Three patients responded partially, comprising one with hepatocellular carcinoma and two with cutaneous melanoma.

This CDR3 has 18 amino acids. V lost 0 bases and J lost 0, with 12 bases in between. Germline V gene lookup returns CDR1 SEHNR and CDR2 FQNEAQ (reference sequence). The method was immunoSEQ multiplex PCR; TCRdb's version includes in-frame clones alone and lacks a portion of them. This sample has over 9,500 clones, with around four fifths found just once. The chain recombines TRBV7-9 with TRBJ1-6; no reliable D call. This TCR came from an adult with an advanced solid tumor such as melanoma, head and neck, liver or kidney cancer. This sample comprised CD4+ or CD8+ T cells sorted from blood, obtained in a trial of the OX40 agonist ivuxolimab. The CDR3 DNA sequence: TGTGCCAGCAGCTTAGCTGGCTTACAGAGCTCCTATAATTCACCCCTCCACTTT. Residues: CASSLAGLQSSYNSPLHF.